This T cell receptor (beta chain) was sequenced during a study of PD-1 blockade in classical Hodgkin lymphoma. Whole-study results and caveats: A reduction in baseline TCR diversity was reportedly seen in newly diagnosed patients relative to healthy donors. Complete responders started with a diversity level that resembled newly diagnosed patients at baseline.

In every patient, relapse followed autologous stem cell transplantation, while exposure to brentuximab vedotin differed. Thawed PBMCs supplied CD8+ T cells via magnetic negative selection. Each best response was a complete response, a partial response or progressive disease. This clone was counted once. Its target is not known. The method was immunoSEQ multiplex PCR; TCRdb's version includes in-frame clones alone and lacks a portion of them. Found here are about 29,000 clones, around 88% of them singletons; the top ten hold roughly 6.8%. The clonotype originates from a human donor with classical Hodgkin lymphoma. The input for sequencing was CD8+ T cells from blood, taken at baseline.

This chain's CDR3 is CASSPVANYGYTF. CDR3 DNA sequence: TGTGCCAGCAGCCCAGTAGCTAACTATGGCTACACCTTC. The chain employs TRBV27 and TRBJ1-2, with D hard to call. V dropped 6 bases and J dropped 0 bases, with 8 bases sitting between them. This CDR3 contains 13 residues. Germline CDR1 reads MNHEY; CDR2 reads SMNVEV (reference sequence).